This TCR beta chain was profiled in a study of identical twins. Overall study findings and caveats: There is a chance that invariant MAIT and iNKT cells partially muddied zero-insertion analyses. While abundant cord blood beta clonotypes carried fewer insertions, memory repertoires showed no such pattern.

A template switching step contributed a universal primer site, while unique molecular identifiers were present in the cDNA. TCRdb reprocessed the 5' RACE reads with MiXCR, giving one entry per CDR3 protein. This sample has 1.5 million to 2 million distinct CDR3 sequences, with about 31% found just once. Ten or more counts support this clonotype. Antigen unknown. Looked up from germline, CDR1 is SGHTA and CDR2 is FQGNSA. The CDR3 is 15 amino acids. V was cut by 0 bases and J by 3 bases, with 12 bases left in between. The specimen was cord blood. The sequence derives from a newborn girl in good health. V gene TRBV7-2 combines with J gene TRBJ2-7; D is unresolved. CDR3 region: CASSLAGYSNYEQYF. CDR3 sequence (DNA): TGTGCCAGCAGCTTAGCAGGGTATAGTAACTACGAGCAGTACTTC.